These 5 T cell receptor beta chains share one sample of origin, sequenced in a study of T cells after yellow fever vaccination. Using its own MiXCR run on the 5' RACE reads, TCRdb lists one record per CDR3 protein. The sample has about 340,000 distinct CDR3 sequences, approximately 12% seen once. The sample was CD4+ T cells sorted from PBMCs, taken 15 days after the yellow fever booster vaccination. The source of these receptors is a man aged 18 to 35 who received the YFV17D yellow fever vaccine.

This clonotype has more than one count but fewer than ten. CDR3 protein: CASSENPGRSYEQYV. The CDR3 bases are TGCGCCAGCAGCGAGAACCCGGGACGATCCTACGAGCAGTACGTC. The V gene is TRBV5-1, the J gene TRBJ2-7, with D perhaps given as TRBD1 or TRBD2 (5 bases each). This CDR3 region has 15 residues. Germline V gene data show CDR1 as SGHRS and CDR2 as YFSETQ. Trimming stripped 4 bases from V and 1 base from J, with 15 bases between.

The gene calls are TRBV7-2 and TRBJ2-4, with D tentatively TRBD1 (6 bases). Between the trimmed V and J ends, which lost 6 bases and 1 base, there was a span of 7 bases. This CDR3 has 13 amino acids. Per germline, CDR1 SGHTA and CDR2 FQGNSA. CDR3: CASSTGAKNIQYF. The CDR3 region has the DNA TGTGCCAGCAGTACAGGGGCCAAAAACATTCAGTACTTC.

V gene TRBV6-5 combines with J gene TRBJ1-2, with 8 bases fitting TRBD1. The CDR3 sequence is 17 residues long. Trimming at V came to 6 bases and at J to 4 bases, leaving 16 bases not matched to a gene. Looked up from germline, CDR1 is MNHEY and CDR2 is SVGAGI. CDR3 amino acids: CASRPNPGQATPYGYTF. The CDR3 nucleotides are TGTGCCAGCAGGCCCAATCCGGGACAGGCGACACCCTATGGCTACACCTTC.

This clonotype turned up a few times. The V and J genes are TRBV5-4 and TRBJ2-5; D remains ambiguous. This CDR3 region has 14 residues. Germline V gives CDR1 SGHNT, CDR2 YYREEE (reference sequence). Deletions cut 0 bases from V and 6 bases from J, with 12 bases between. The CDR3 sequence: CASSLGPSEKTQYF. CDR3 nucleotides: TGTGCCAGCAGCTTGGGCCCTTCGGAGAAGACCCAGTACTTC.

The chain joins TRBV5-6 to TRBJ1-1; 11 bases are shared with TRBD1. This CDR3 spans 17 amino acids. Germline V gene data show CDR1 as SGHDT and CDR2 as YYEEEE. V was pared by 3 bases and J by 4 bases, with 11 bases of the junction left unmatched. The CDR3 DNA sequence: TGTGCCAGCAGCTCCCGGACAGGGGGCCTGTTGGGCACTGAAGCTTTCTTT. It specifies CASSSRTGGLLGTEAFF.